This passage covers 8 T cell receptor beta chains from one sample sequenced in a study of blood T cell repertoires in COVID-19. Repertoires were generated with immunoSEQ multiplex PCR, while TCRdb's copy carries only in-frame clones and drops some. The sample records approximately 180,000 clones, roughly 89% being singletons. The sequenced sample was peripheral blood. These receptors were obtained from a woman aged 50 to 60 with acute or convalescent COVID-19.

V gene TRBV2 combines with J gene TRBJ2-7; possible D gene TRBD1, 6 bases. CDR1 and CDR2 from the germline V gene are SNHLY and FYNNEI. The CDR3 consists of 12 residues. V was clipped by 6 bases and J by 3 bases, with 9 bases between them. The CDR3 is CASRGQIYEQYF. Written as DNA, the CDR3 is TGTGCCAGCAGAGGACAGATCTACGAGCAGTACTTC.

This clone was found once. The chain employs TRBV4-3 and TRBJ1-5; TRBD1 is a possible D gene (6 bases). The V gene's germline CDR1 is LGHNA and CDR2 YSLEER. The CDR3 sequence is 16 residues long. Trimming cost V 4 bases and J 2 bases, with 15 bases left between them. CDR3 amino acids: CASSPGEGRGNQPQHF. In nucleotides, the CDR3 is TGCGCCAGCAGCCCAGGGGAAGGGCGGGGCAATCAGCCCCAGCATTTT.

The chain employs TRBV19 and TRBJ1-5, with unresolved D. V was cut by 8 bases and J by 0 bases, with 17 bases left in between. The germline CDR1 and CDR2 sequences are LNHDA and SQIVND (reference sequence). The CDR3 loop spans 16 amino acids. As DNA, the CDR3 is TGTGCCAGTTCGCGGGCGGGGTTTAGTAGCAATCAGCCCCAGCATTTT. Translation: CASSRAGFSSNQPQHF.

The rearrangement joins TRBV5-1 to TRBJ2-2; 8 nucleotides agree with TRBD1. The germline V gene encodes CDR1 SGHRS and CDR2 YFSETQ. After removal of 5 bases from V and 9 bases from J, the junction contained 9 bases not matched to a gene. This CDR3 has 14 residues. In DNA, the CDR3 is TGCGCCAGCAGTCCACGCGGACAGGGCCGGGAGCTGTTTTTT. Protein sequence: CASSPRGQGRELFF.

This clone was seen a single time. CDR3 amino acids: CASSVDGVGSGGLETQYF. The CDR3 DNA is TGTGCCAGCAGCGTAGACGGTGTGGGTAGCGGGGGGCTGGAGACCCAGTACTTC. The V and J genes are TRBV9 and TRBJ2-5; 10 positions match TRBD2. Trimming at V came to 0 bases and at J to 5 bases, leaving 13 bases not matched to a gene. CDR1 SGDLS and CDR2 YYNGEE come from the germline V gene. This CDR3 is 18 amino acids long.

The chain links TRBV2 to TRBJ2-7; 7 bases agree with TRBD2. After removal of 2 bases from V and 2 bases from J, the junction contained 6 bases not matched to a gene. Looked up from germline, CDR1 is SNHLY and CDR2 is FYNNEI. CDR3 length: 15 residues. Here the CDR3 DNA reads TGTGCCAGCAGTGAACTCTCTAGCGGCACCTACGAGCAGTACTTC. It specifies CASSELSSGTYEQYF.

This clone has only one observation. The gene calls are TRBV11-2 and TRBJ2-5; the match to TRBD2 covers 16 bases. Germline loops: CDR1 SGHAT, CDR2 FQNNGV. V trimming: 4 bases; J trimming: 5 bases; junction bases outside the gene matches: 4. The CDR3 runs to 16 residues. The DNA of the CDR3 is TGTGCCAGCAGCTCGGGACTAGCGGGAGGGCAGGAGACCCAGTACTTC. Protein sequence: CASSSGLAGGQETQYF.

The gene calls are TRBV30 and TRBJ1-2; TRBD1 matches at 7 bases. Losses at the gene ends were 2 bases for V and 4 bases for J; bases not matched to a gene: 10. Germline CDR1 reads GTSNPN; CDR2 reads SVGIG (reference sequence). This CDR3 is 15 amino acids long. CDR3 in amino acids: CAWSPQVRDSYGYTF. In DNA, the CDR3 is TGTGCCTGGAGTCCCCAGGTCCGGGACAGCTATGGCTACACCTTC.